Presented here are 21 T cell receptor beta chains from one specimen sequenced in a study of cytomegalovirus exposure and HLA in healthy donors. The PCR had 60 Vbeta and 13 Jbeta primers. TCRdb's table, derived via immunoSEQ multiplex PCR, lists solely in-frame clones and lacks some. The sample contains tens of thousands of clones, about 81% of which appear only once. The sample was PBMCs. These receptors were taken from a human donor in good health.

The gene calls are TRBV2 and TRBJ2-2, with D possibly being TRBD1 (5 bases). Germline V gene sequence: CDR1 SNHLY, CDR2 FYNNEI. The CDR3 runs to 16 residues. Between the trimmed V and J ends, which lost 5 bases and 3 bases, there was a span of 16 bases. The CDR3 is CASSPKGARYTGELFF. The CDR3 DNA sequence: TGTGCCAGCAGTCCAAAAGGGGCGCGGTACACCGGGGAGCTGTTTTTT.

The chain couples TRBV6-6 to TRBJ1-2; D unresolved. The germline gives CDR1 MNHNY, CDR2 SVGAGI (reference sequence). The germline V and J ends were trimmed by 6 bases and 7 bases, with 12 bases remaining between them. The CDR3 has 12 residues. The CDR3 sequence: CASRPGSGGYTF. DNA for the CDR3: TGTGCCAGCAGGCCGGGGTCGGGTGGCTACACCTTC.

The gene calls are TRBV11-3 and TRBJ2-5; no firm D call. Germline V gene data show CDR1 as SGHNT and CDR2 as YENEEA. CDR3 length: 13 amino acids. V shed 1 base and J shed 0 bases, with 3 bases lying between them. The CDR3 bases are TGTGCCAGCAGCTTAGGCGACCAAGAGACCCAGTACTTC. This gives the protein CASSLGDQETQYF.

The chain carries TRBV6-1 and TRBJ2-2; a weak D match, TRBD1 (5 bases). The CDR3 loop spans 15 amino acids. From germline, CDR1 is MNHNS and CDR2 SASEGT. Trimming cost V 6 bases and J 4 bases, with 15 bases left between them. The CDR3 spells CASSATEKVTGELFF. For the CDR3, the DNA is TGTGCCAGCAGCGCGACAGAAAAGGTCACCGGGGAGCTGTTTTTT.

V usage is TRBV29-1 and J usage is TRBJ1-2; unclear D gene. CDR3 length equals 15 residues. The V end was cut by 4 bases, the J end by 3 bases, with 18 bases between. CDR1 SQVTM and CDR2 ANQGSEA come from the germline V gene. The CDR3 DNA follows: TGCAGCGTTGGAGAAGGAATCGGACTCCACTATGGCTACACCTTC. Protein sequence: CSVGEGIGLHYGYTF.

This CDR3 reads CASSLSSYNSPLHF. The CDR3, as DNA: TGTGCCAGCAGCTTGAGCTCCTATAATTCACCCCTCCACTTT. The chain links TRBV11-1 to TRBJ1-6; D call uncertain. V was pared by 3 bases and J by 0 bases, with 3 bases between. The germline V gene has CDR1 SGHAT and CDR2 FQDESV (reference sequence). This CDR3 has 14 residues.

The chain links TRBV7-2 to TRBJ1-4; no firm D call. The CDR3 length is 15 residues. Looked up from germline, CDR1 is SGHTA and CDR2 is FQGNSA. V dropped 5 bases and J dropped 0 bases, with 10 bases sitting between them. The CDR3 sequence: CASSQPGTTNEKLFF. CDR3 coding DNA: TGTGCCAGCAGCCAGCCGGGAACAACTAATGAAAAACTGTTTTTT.

This rearrangement joins TRBV5-4 to TRBJ2-7, with 7 bases matching TRBD2. Germline CDR1 and CDR2: SGHNT and YYREEE (reference sequence). This CDR3 is 14 amino acids long. The trim removed 2 bases at V and 2 bases at J, leaving 4 bases unmatched. For the CDR3, the DNA is TGTGCCAGCAGCTTAACAGCGGGGCCCTACGAGCAGTACTTC. This translates into CASSLTAGPYEQYF.

The gene calls are TRBV11-2 and TRBJ2-5; no reliable D call. CDR3 length: 16 amino acids. Trimming took off 1 base at V and 3 bases at J, with 15 bases between the two ends. CDR1 and CDR2 (germline): SGHAT, FQNNGV. CDR3 coding DNA: TGTGCCAGCAGCTTAGCACCGGGTTACCCCAAAGAGACCCAGTACTTC. Translated: CASSLAPGYPKETQYF.

The chain recombines TRBV7-3 with TRBJ2-5; TRBD1 agrees at 8 bases. V shed 5 bases, J shed 2 bases, and the junction held 4 bases outside the gene matches. This CDR3 contains 14 residues. In germline, CDR1 is SGHTA, CDR2 FQGTGA. The CDR3 reads CASSTGQEQETQYF. The CDR3 nucleotides read TGTGCCAGCAGCACGGGACAGGAGCAAGAGACCCAGTACTTC.

The chain combines TRBV5-1 with TRBJ2-7; 8 bases are shared with TRBD2. The V segment lost 1 base and the J segment 7 bases; nucleotides outside the gene matches: 10. From germline, CDR1 is SGHRS and CDR2 YFSETQ. The CDR3 consists of 15 residues. CDR3 amino acids: CASSLQRGPTEEQYF. CDR3 nucleotides: TGCGCCAGCAGCTTGCAGCGGGGGCCAACAGAGGAGCAGTACTTC.

Concerning this clone: Germline is not matched at one junction end, which may reflect a read error. This chain links TRBV7-9 with TRBJ1-1; a possible D gene is TRBD1 (5 bases). CDR1 and CDR2 (germline): SEHNR, FQNEAQ (reference sequence). This CDR3 has 18 amino acids. CDR3 sequence (DNA): TGTTCCAGCAGTTTCGGAGGGGTCGGGGTTTGGTCGGACACTGAAGCTTTCTTT. Translated: CSSSFGGVGVWSDTEAFF.

The chain employs TRBV6-5 and TRBJ1-5; 7 bases map to TRBD1. With 6 bases clipped from V and 6 bases from J, the junction kept 11 bases outside the gene matches. The CDR3 sequence is 15 residues long. Germline assignment: CDR1 MNHEY and CDR2 SVGAGI. CDR3 DNA: TGTGCCAGCAGCCCGCGATCGACAGGGTTTCAGCCCCAGCATTTT. Its protein is CASSPRSTGFQPQHF.

The chain recombines TRBV6-5 with TRBJ2-5; 9 nucleotides line up with TRBD2. This CDR3 comprises 16 residues. CDR1 and CDR2 (germline): MNHEY, SVGAGI. The V and J ends lost 0 bases and 5 bases, in that order; junction bases with no gene match: 7. CDR3 region: CASSYSLLAGAETQYF. As DNA, the CDR3 is TGTGCCAGCAGTTACTCGTTATTAGCGGGGGCGGAGACCCAGTACTTC.

The sample holds one count of this clone. The V gene is TRBV7-2, the J gene TRBJ2-2; 9 bases match TRBD2. V lost 5 bases to trimming and J lost 2 bases; unmatched junction nucleotides: 12. Germline values: CDR1 SGHTA, CDR2 FQGNSA. The CDR3 covers 18 residues. CDR3 DNA: TGTGCCAGCAGCCCATCACCCGTGACTAGCGGTAACACCGGGGAGCTGTTTTTT. Amino acid sequence: CASSPSPVTSGNTGELFF. Looking up the rest from reference TRBV7-2 and TRBJ2-2 gives the full variable domain: GAGVSQSPSNKVTEKGKDVELRCDPISGHTALYWYRQSLGQGLEFLIYFQGNSAPDKSGLPSDRFSAERTGGSVSTLTIQRTQQEDSAVYLCASSPSPVTSGNTGELFFGEGSRLTVL.

This clone was counted only a few times. The chain carries TRBV5-8 and TRBJ2-7, with unresolved D. Germline CDR1 and CDR2: SGHTS and YDEGEE. The CDR3 has 10 residues. Trimming shortened V by 6 bases and J by 2 bases, and 3 bases separated the two germline ends. The CDR3 loop reads CASTAYEQYF. CDR3 DNA: TGTGCCAGCACGGCCTACGAGCAGTACTTC.

The genes are TRBV6-1 and TRBJ1-4; no clear D. CDR1 and CDR2 (germline): MNHNS, SASEGT. The CDR3 spans 12 residues. V was cut by 7 bases and J by 7 bases, with 10 bases left in between. CDR3 DNA sequence: TGTGCCAGCAAAGGAGCCGGTGAAAAACTGTTTTTT. It is translated as CASKGAGEKLFF.

V is TRBV27 and J is TRBJ2-3; D is possibly TRBD1 (6 bases). The ends were cut back, 5 bases at V and 4 bases at J, with 13 bases in the middle. Germline loops: CDR1 MNHEY, CDR2 SMNVEV (reference sequence). CDR3 length equals 14 residues. CDR3 coding DNA: TGTGCCAGCAGTCCCGTCCGGACAGCAGATACGCAGTATTTT. Protein sequence: CASSPVRTADTQYF.

V and J are TRBV6-1 and TRBJ2-7, with 7 bases that match TRBD2. CDR1 and CDR2 from the germline V gene are MNHNS and SASEGT. Germline trimming cut 3 bases from V and 6 bases from J; bases unmatched to any gene: 8. The CDR3 contains 14 residues. CDR3 protein: CASSEDQLACEQYF. The CDR3 coding sequence is TGTGCCAGCAGTGAGGACCAACTAGCGTGCGAGCAGTACTTC.

V and J are TRBV6-1 and TRBJ1-6; D gene unclear. The CDR3 has 17 amino acids. V lost 2 bases, J lost 1 base, and 12 bases lay in between. CDR1 MNHNS and CDR2 SASEGT come from the germline V gene. The CDR3 DNA reads TGTGCCAGCAGTGAATGGAGGAGGTTGTCCTATAATTCACCCCTCCACTTT. This encodes CASSEWRRLSYNSPLHF.

The chain uses TRBV13 and TRBJ1-6; possible D gene TRBD1, 6 bases. Trimming cost V 6 bases and J 6 bases, with 24 bases left between them. This CDR3 contains 18 residues. The germline gives CDR1 PRHDT, CDR2 FYEKMQ (reference sequence). CDR3 amino acids: CASRFKGRQGIGNSPLHF. The DNA of the CDR3 is TGTGCCAGCAGATTTAAGGGGCGTCAGGGGATAGGTAATTCACCCCTCCACTTT. Using reference TRBV13 and TRBJ1-6 for the parts outside the CDR3, the full variable domain is AAGVIQSPRHLIKEKRETATLKCYPIPRHDTVYWYQQGPGQDPQFLISFYEKMQSDKGSIPDRFSAQQFSDYHSELNMSSLELGDSALYFCASRFKGRQGIGNSPLHFGNGTRLTVT.